What follows are 28 T cell receptor beta chains derived from one specimen sequenced in a study of blood T cells in healthy people across ages. Sample-barcoded 5' priming and a J-beta primer mix drove a second PCR of 7 to 11 cycles. TCRdb called the 5' RACE reads again in MiXCR, with one record for every CDR3 protein. This sample has over a million distinct CDR3 sequences; approximately 43% occur once, and the top ten carry around 4%. The specimen was blood. These receptors originate from a woman younger than 30 in good health.

Concerning this clonotype: An end of the junction differs from the germline gene, which may be a read error. This chain connects TRBV5-1 to TRBJ2-1, with TRBD2 matching over 10 bases. Germline CDR1 SGHRS, CDR2 YFSETQ. The CDR3 totals 15 residues. In DNA form, the CDR3 reads TGTGCCAGCAGCTTAGGGACTAGCGAGTACAATGAGCAGTTCTTC. It specifies CASSLGTSEYNEQFF.

The rearrangement links TRBV19 to TRBJ1-5; D is ambiguous. Trimming took 6 bases from V and 6 from J, leaving 12 bases between them. The germline V gene has CDR1 LNHDA and CDR2 SQIVND (reference sequence). The CDR3 sequence is 13 residues long. CDR3 sequence (DNA): TGTGCCAGTAGAGGAGGGCCGCGTCAGCCCCAGCATTTT. Encoded protein: CASRGGPRQPQHF. The full variable domain, its missing parts supplied by reference TRBV19 and TRBJ1-5, is DGGITQSPKYLFRKEGQNVTLSCEQNLNHDAMYWYRQDPGQGLRLIYYSQIVNDFQKGDIAEGYSVSREKKESFPLTVTSAQKNPTAFYLCASRGGPRQPQHFGDGTRLSIL.

Here the CDR3 DNA reads TGTGCCAGCAGCGGGACCAAGAACACTGAAGCTTTCTTT. It translates to CASSGTKNTEAFF. J is TRBJ1-1 and V is TRBV2, with D possibly TRBD1 on 5 matching bases. V lost 6 bases and J lost 1, with 9 bases in between. CDR3 size: 13 residues. From germline, CDR1 is SNHLY and CDR2 FYNNEI. Full variable domain (missing parts from reference TRBV2 and TRBJ1-1): EPEVTQTPSHQVTQMGQEVILRCVPISNHLYFYWYRQILGQKVEFLVSFYNNEISEKSEIFDDQFSVERPDGSNFTLKIRSTKLEDSAMYFCASSGTKNTEAFFGQGTRLTVV.

This clonotype was observed a few times. The J gene is TRBJ1-6, the V gene TRBV20-1; D remains ambiguous. CDR3 length: 12 amino acids. Germline V gene lookup returns CDR1 DFQATT and CDR2 SNEGSKA (reference sequence). The V and J ends lost 5 bases and 12 bases respectively, with 14 bases between them. As DNA, the CDR3 is TGCAGTGCTGCTCAAAGTGGTTTACCCCTCCACTTT. Protein product: CSAAQSGLPLHF.

About this clonotype itself: Compared with germline, one end of the junction differs, possibly owing to a read error. In DNA form, the CDR3 reads TGCGCCAGCAGCTTTGGGACAGCCTCAAATTCACCCCCCCACTTT. Translating it yields CASSFGTASNSPPHF. This chain joins TRBV5-1 and TRBJ1-6; 7 bases line up with TRBD1. The length of the CDR3 is 15 residues. Per germline, CDR1 SGHRS and CDR2 YFSETQ.

The chain joins TRBV7-9 to TRBJ1-5, with TRBD1 as a possible D gene (6 bases). CDR3 size: 15 residues. V was trimmed by 5 bases and J by 2 bases, leaving 13 bases between them. In germline, CDR1 is SEHNR, CDR2 FQNEAQ (reference sequence). The CDR3 region is CASSSPGVGNQPQHF. The CDR3, as DNA: TGTGCCAGCAGCAGCCCAGGGGTAGGCAATCAGCCCCAGCATTTT.

In this sample, this clonotype turned up a few times. This chain joins TRBV7-9 and TRBJ1-2, with D uncertain. There are 16 residues in the CDR3. Looked up from germline, CDR1 is SEHNR and CDR2 is FQNEAQ (reference sequence). The V gene lost 1 base and the J gene lost 2 bases, with 14 bases spanning the gap. The CDR3 region has the DNA TGTGCCAGCAGCTTAGGGCCTGAACCAGGCAACTATGGCTACACCTTC. Amino acid sequence: CASSLGPEPGNYGYTF.

V usage is TRBV6-5 and J usage is TRBJ2-7, with a tentative D call TRBD1 (5 bases). The ends were cut back, 7 bases at V and 7 bases at J, with 17 bases in the middle. The CDR3 loop spans 13 amino acids. Per the germline V gene, CDR1 is MNHEY and CDR2 is SVGAGI. In nucleotides, the CDR3 is TGTGCCAGCAATCCTGCAGGGTCAGAGGAGCAGTACTTC. It is translated as CASNPAGSEEQYF.

This clonotype appeared once. The chain recombines TRBV5-1 with TRBJ2-3, with 7 bases that match TRBD2. The CDR3 covers 16 residues. The V and J ends lost 4 bases and 0 bases, in that order; junction bases with no gene match: 8. Looked up from germline, CDR1 is SGHRS and CDR2 is YFSETQ. This chain's CDR3 is CASSVRASGSTDTQYF. The CDR3 coding sequence is TGCGCCAGCAGCGTTAGGGCTAGCGGAAGCACAGATACGCAGTATTTT.

A word on this clonotype: The junction differs from germline at one of its ends, possibly a read error. The genes are TRBV29-1 and TRBJ2-7, with D perhaps given as TRBD1 or TRBD2 (5 bases each). Germline V gene data show CDR1 as SQVTM and CDR2 as ANQGSEA. This CDR3 has 16 amino acids. This CDR3 is CGVRGAAISSYNEQYF. Written as DNA, the CDR3 is TGCGGCGTTCGAGGGGCAGCTATTAGCTCCTACAATGAGCAGTACTTC.

The V and J genes are TRBV5-1 and TRBJ1-6; tentative D call: TRBD1 (6 bases). The CDR3 covers 15 residues. V shed 4 bases and J shed 6 bases, with 14 bases lying between them. Germline CDR1 and CDR2: SGHRS and YFSETQ. The CDR3 bases are TGCGCCAGCAGCCAGGACAGCCCGGGTAATTCACCCCTCCACTTT. The encoded protein is CASSQDSPGNSPLHF.

The CDR3 is CASLAGRTDTQYF. In DNA form, the CDR3 reads TGTGCCAGTTTAGCGGGTCGCACAGATACGCAGTATTTT. The chain recombines TRBV28 with TRBJ2-3, with 7 bases that match TRBD2. CDR3 length: 13 amino acids. V was pared by 9 bases and J by 1 base, with 4 bases of the junction left unmatched. Germline CDR1 and CDR2: MDHEN and SYDVKM.

The rearrangement uses TRBV10-3 and TRBJ2-1; 7 bases fit TRBD2. Germline V gene sequence: CDR1 ENHRY, CDR2 SYGVKD. V was pared by 4 bases and J by 3 bases, with 6 bases of the junction left unmatched. There are 15 residues in the CDR3. The CDR3 is CAISARTRSYNEQFF. The CDR3 nucleotides are TGTGCCATCAGTGCTCGGACTAGGAGCTACAATGAGCAGTTCTTC.

V and J are TRBV12-3 or TRBV12-4 and TRBJ1-1; maybe TRBD1 (5 bases). This CDR3 has 15 amino acids. V was clipped by 6 bases and J by 1 base, with 15 bases between them. CDR3 protein: CASRDGAPSNTEAFF. For the CDR3, the DNA is TGTGCCAGCAGAGACGGGGCACCCTCGAACACTGAAGCTTTCTTT.

This clonotype was recorded at least ten times. CDR3 region: CASSGTSYEQYF. CDR3 in DNA: TGTGCCAGCAGCGGGACATCCTACGAGCAGTACTTC. The chain combines TRBV6-2 or TRBV6-3 with TRBJ2-7, with D possibly matching TRBD1 (6 bases). This CDR3 region has 12 residues. From germline, CDR1 is MNHEY and CDR2 SVGEGT. V dropped 6 bases and J dropped 1 base, with 7 bases sitting between them.

This rearrangement joins TRBV20-1 to TRBJ2-5; a possible D gene is TRBD1 (5 bases). The CDR3 is made up of 16 amino acids. The V gene lost 0 bases and the J gene lost 2 bases, with 16 bases spanning the gap. Germline CDR1 reads DFQATT; CDR2 reads SNEGSKA (reference sequence). Here the CDR3 DNA reads TGCAGTGCTAGAGATGTTGTGGGGTGGACACAAGAGACCCAGTACTTC. It yields the protein CSARDVVGWTQETQYF.

CDR3 nucleotide sequence: TGTGCCAGCAGTGCCGATGGGGTGGCTGAAGCTTTCTTT. Translating gives CASSADGVAEAFF. The chain has TRBV6-2 or TRBV6-3 and TRBJ1-1; D gene uncertain. Germline CDR1 MNHEY, CDR2 SVGEGT. Trimming left V 5 bases short and J 6 bases short, with 13 bases between. The CDR3 is made up of 13 amino acids.

The J gene is TRBJ2-7, the V gene TRBV9; the match to TRBD1 covers 8 bases. V trimming: 2 bases; J trimming: 0 bases; junction bases outside the gene matches: 4. The CDR3 sequence is 15 residues long. Germline CDR1 is SGDLS and CDR2 is YYNGEE. For the CDR3, the DNA is TGTGCCAGCAGCGTCGGACAGGGCTACTCCTACGAGCAGTACTTC. It is translated as CASSVGQGYSYEQYF.

This clonotype was picked up a small number of times. The chain has TRBV4-2 and TRBJ2-2, with D possibly being TRBD2 (6 bases). The CDR3 sequence is 16 residues long. The V end lost 1 base, the J end lost 2 bases, and 11 bases lay between the germline ends. Germline V gene lookup returns CDR1 LGHNA and CDR2 YNFKEQ. The CDR3 reads CASSQGGGYNTGELFF. The CDR3 region has the DNA TGTGCCAGCAGCCAAGGGGGAGGATACAACACCGGGGAGCTGTTTTTT.

This clonotype has more than one count but fewer than ten. The V gene is TRBV27, the J gene TRBJ2-1, with D uncertain. Trimming stripped 6 bases from V and 4 bases from J, with 10 bases between. Germline CDR1 MNHEY, CDR2 SMNVEV (reference sequence). The CDR3 is made up of 13 amino acids. CDR3 sequence (DNA): TGTGCCAGCAGCGTACTCGGGTACAATGAGCAGTTCTTC. Translating gives CASSVLGYNEQFF.

The V gene is TRBV7-2, the J gene TRBJ2-7; TRBD2 is a possible D gene (5 bases). There are 12 residues in the CDR3. The V end lost 2 bases, the J end lost 5 bases, and 7 bases lay between the germline ends. Germline CDR1 SGHTA, CDR2 FQGNSA. The CDR3 region is CASSLMRDEQYF. In nucleotides, the CDR3 is TGTGCCAGCAGCTTAATGAGGGACGAGCAGTACTTC.

This clonotype was detected only a few times. The CDR3 here is CSASPSGYEQYF. The CDR3 bases are TGCAGTGCTAGTCCTAGCGGTTACGAGCAGTACTTC. This sequence joins TRBV20-1 and TRBJ2-7; 7 bases map to TRBD2. Germline V CDR1 and CDR2: DFQATT, SNEGSKA (reference sequence). CDR3 length: 12 residues. Unmatched junction bases numbered 3, after V lost 3 bases and J lost 4 bases.

This clonotype was seen only a few times. The chain combines TRBV4-3 with TRBJ2-7, with D maybe TRBD2 (6 bases). Per the germline V gene, CDR1 is LGHNA and CDR2 is YSLEER. V dropped 4 bases and J dropped 2 bases, with 18 bases sitting between them. This CDR3 contains 16 residues. DNA of the CDR3: TGCGCCAGCAGCCCCTACCTGACTAGTCTTCCCTACGAGCAGTACTTC. This codes for CASSPYLTSLPYEQYF.

The V and J genes are TRBV29-1 and TRBJ2-5; tentative D call: TRBD1 (6 bases). This CDR3 has 14 residues. V lost 5 bases and J lost 4, with 17 bases in between. Germline V gives CDR1 SQVTM, CDR2 ANQGSEA. This chain's CDR3 is CSVSPGQRGETQYF. CDR3 in DNA: TGCAGCGTTTCTCCGGGACAAAGGGGAGAGACCCAGTACTTC.

This clonotype was seen only a few times. The chain couples TRBV4-1 to TRBJ1-2; a weak D match, TRBD1 (5 bases). CDR1 MGHRA and CDR2 YSYEKL come from the germline V gene. CDR3 size: 16 residues. Deletions cut 1 base from V and 2 bases from J, with 14 bases between. The CDR3, as DNA: TGCGCCAGCAGCCAAGCGGTAGGGGCGACAAACTATGGCTACACCTTC. As protein: CASSQAVGATNYGYTF.

CDR3 loop: CASSPGAPSNYGYTF. CDR3 coding DNA: TGTGCCAGCAGCCCGGGGGCGCCGTCTAACTATGGCTACACCTTC. The rearrangement joins TRBV5-5 to TRBJ1-2, with D possibly matching TRBD1 (6 bases). Germline assignment: CDR1 SGHKS and CDR2 YYEKEE (reference sequence). The CDR3 contains 15 residues. V was cut by 4 bases and J by 0 bases, with 13 bases left in between.

The chain has TRBV5-1 and TRBJ2-3; possibly TRBD1 for D (6 bases). V gave up 0 bases and J gave up 2 bases, with 16 bases separating them. CDR1 is SGHRS and CDR2 is YFSETQ in the germline V gene. The CDR3 is 17 amino acids. The DNA for the CDR3 is TGCGCCAGCAGCTTGGCCGGCGGACAGAACCCCACAGATACGCAGTATTTT. This sequence encodes CASSLAGGQNPTDTQYF.

The chain combines TRBV20-1 with TRBJ1-1, with D uncertain. The V gene's germline CDR1 is DFQATT and CDR2 SNEGSKA (reference sequence). V dropped 0 bases and J dropped 1 base, with 9 bases sitting between them. The CDR3 runs to 14 residues. The CDR3 DNA sequence: TGCAGTGCTAGAGATCGCCAATCGAACACTGAAGCTTTCTTT. Encoded protein: CSARDRQSNTEAFF.